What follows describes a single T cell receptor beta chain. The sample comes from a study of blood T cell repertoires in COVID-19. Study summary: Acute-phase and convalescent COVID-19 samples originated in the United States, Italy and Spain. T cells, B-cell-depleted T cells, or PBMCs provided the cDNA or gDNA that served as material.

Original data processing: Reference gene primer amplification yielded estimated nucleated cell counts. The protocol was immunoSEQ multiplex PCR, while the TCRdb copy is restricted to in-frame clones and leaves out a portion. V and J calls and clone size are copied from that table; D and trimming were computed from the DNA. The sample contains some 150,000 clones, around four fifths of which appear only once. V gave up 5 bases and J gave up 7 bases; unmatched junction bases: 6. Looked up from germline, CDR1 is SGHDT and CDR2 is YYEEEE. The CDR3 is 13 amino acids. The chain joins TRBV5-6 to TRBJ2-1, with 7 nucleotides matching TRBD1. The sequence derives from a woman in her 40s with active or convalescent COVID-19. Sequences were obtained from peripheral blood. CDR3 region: CASRQGIVNEQFF. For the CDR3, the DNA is TGTGCCAGCAGACAGGGGATCGTGAATGAGCAGTTCTTC.